This is a list of T cell receptor beta chains from one sample in a study of T-cell memory formation after mild COVID-19. Using its own MiXCR run on the 5' RACE reads, TCRdb lists one record per CDR3 protein. The sample comprises tens of thousands of distinct CDR3 sequences, around a quarter of which are singletons, and under 45% rests with the top ten. The sequenced sample consisted of PBMCs or a T cell subset sorted from them (not recorded which). The source of these receptors is a man younger than 30 who had mild COVID-19 (a few samples of this study predate the infection). Cell type and time point are not known. Each CDR3 is given with its conserved first and last residue. Fields, in order: clone size, V gene, J gene, D gene, CDR3 DNA, CDR3 protein. D genes are given only for firm matches. The size field is filled for only some rows; it gives once, few, many or a size class.

abundance: -
v_gene: TRBV6-6
j_gene: TRBJ1-1
d_gene: -
CDR3nt: TGTGCCAGCAGTTACTGGGGTCGGGACACTGAAGCTTTCTTT
CDR3aa: CASSYWGRDTEAFF

abundance: -
v_gene: TRBV19
j_gene: TRBJ2-1
d_gene: -
CDR3nt: TGTGCCAGTAGTATCCTGGGACTTGAGGATGAGCAGTTCTTC
CDR3aa: CASSILGLEDEQFF

abundance: -
v_gene: TRBV4-1
j_gene: TRBJ2-1
d_gene: TRBD1
CDR3nt: TGCGCCAGCAGCCAGGATACAGGGGGCGAATACAATGAGCAGTTCTTC
CDR3aa: CASSQDTGGEYNEQFF

abundance: few
v_gene: TRBV12-3/TRBV12-4
j_gene: TRBJ1-5
d_gene: -
CDR3nt: TGTGCCAGCAGTCCAAATAGCAATCAGCCCCAGCATTTT
CDR3aa: CASSPNSNQPQHF

abundance: -
v_gene: TRBV6-5
j_gene: TRBJ1-6
d_gene: TRBD1
CDR3nt: TGTGCCAGCAGTTACCTCCGGGACAGGGTCCGTAATTCACCCCTCCACTTT
CDR3aa: CASSYLRDRVRNSPLHF

abundance: -
v_gene: TRBV29-1
j_gene: TRBJ1-6
d_gene: -
CDR3nt: TGCAGCGTTGGAGGCCCGGGTGGGACCCTCCACTTT
CDR3aa: CSVGGPGGTLHF

abundance: once
v_gene: TRBV20-1
j_gene: TRBJ2-1
d_gene: -
CDR3nt: TGCAGTGTCCATGGGGGGACTGATGGGAACAATGAGCAGTTCTTC
CDR3aa: CSVHGGTDGNNEQFF

abundance: -
v_gene: TRBV11-2
j_gene: TRBJ2-1
d_gene: -
CDR3nt: TGTGCCAGCAGCCACGGACAGGGAGGGTACAATGAGCAGTTCTTC
CDR3aa: CASSHGQGGYNEQFF

abundance: -
v_gene: TRBV5-8
j_gene: TRBJ1-5
d_gene: TRBD1
CDR3nt: TGTGCCAGCAGCCTAGGACAGGGATTACAGCCCCAGCATTTT
CDR3aa: CASSLGQGLQPQHF

abundance: -
v_gene: TRBV7-2
j_gene: TRBJ2-3
d_gene: TRBD2
CDR3nt: TGTGCCAGCGGCTCGGGACTAGCAGGAGATACGCAGTATTTT
CDR3aa: CASGSGLAGDTQYF

abundance: -
v_gene: TRBV7-6
j_gene: TRBJ2-1
d_gene: -
CDR3nt: TGTGCCAGCAGCTTAGTCAGCTCCTACAATGAGCAGTTCTTC
CDR3aa: CASSLVSSYNEQFF

abundance: few
v_gene: TRBV7-2
j_gene: TRBJ2-5
d_gene: TRBD1
CDR3nt: TGTGCCAGCAGCTCGACAGGGCTAGGAGAGACCCAGTACTTC
CDR3aa: CASSSTGLGETQYF

abundance: -
v_gene: TRBV4-1
j_gene: TRBJ1-4
d_gene: -
CDR3nt: TGCGCCAGCAGCCAGGATGATAGTAATGAAAAACTGTTTTTT
CDR3aa: CASSQDDSNEKLFF

abundance: few
v_gene: TRBV5-1
j_gene: TRBJ1-5
d_gene: TRBD1
CDR3nt: TGCGCCAGCAGCCAGACAGGGTCGGTCAATCAGCCCCAGCATTTT
CDR3aa: CASSQTGSVNQPQHF

abundance: -
v_gene: TRBV4-3
j_gene: TRBJ2-1
d_gene: -
CDR3nt: TGCGCCAGCAGCCCGTCTTTAGCCGGCGAGCAGTTCTTC
CDR3aa: CASSPSLAGEQFF

abundance: -
v_gene: TRBV4-2
j_gene: TRBJ2-3
d_gene: TRBD2
CDR3nt: TGTGCCAGCAGCCAAGATGTACTAGCGGGGCCAGAAGATACGCAGTATTTT
CDR3aa: CASSQDVLAGPEDTQYF

abundance: many
v_gene: TRBV29-1
j_gene: TRBJ2-4
d_gene: -
CDR3nt: TGCAGCGGGCGAGGGGCAGCCAAAAACATTCAGTACTTC
CDR3aa: CSGRGAAKNIQYF

abundance: -
v_gene: TRBV11-2
j_gene: TRBJ2-7
d_gene: TRBD1
CDR3nt: TGTGCCAGCAGCTTGGGGACAGGATCCATCTACGAGCAGTACTTC
CDR3aa: CASSLGTGSIYEQYF

abundance: -
v_gene: TRBV4-3
j_gene: TRBJ2-5
d_gene: -
CDR3nt: TGCGCCAGCAGCCAAGATCTGGGGACCCAGTACTTC
CDR3aa: CASSQDLGTQYF

abundance: once
v_gene: TRBV13
j_gene: TRBJ2-7
d_gene: TRBD2
CDR3nt: TGTGCCAGCAGCTTAGCCGGGAGGGACTACGAGCAGTACTTC
CDR3aa: CASSLAGRDYEQYF

abundance: few
v_gene: TRBV7-2
j_gene: TRBJ2-3
d_gene: -
CDR3nt: TGTGCCAGCAGCTTAGTTCCCCTTTTGGCAGATACGCAGTATTTT
CDR3aa: CASSLVPLLADTQYF

abundance: many
v_gene: TRBV20-1
j_gene: TRBJ2-3
d_gene: -
CDR3nt: TGCAGTGCTAGAAGGGGGAGGGAGCGTCCAGATACGCAGTATTTT
CDR3aa: CSARRGRERPDTQYF

abundance: -
v_gene: TRBV7-2
j_gene: TRBJ2-5
d_gene: TRBD2
CDR3nt: TGTGCCAGCAGTCTTAAGACTAGCGGGGCGGAGACCCAGTACTTC
CDR3aa: CASSLKTSGAETQYF

abundance: -
v_gene: TRBV6-5
j_gene: TRBJ2-2
d_gene: TRBD1
CDR3nt: TGTGCCAGCAGTGGGTTACAGGGGGGCACCGGGGAGCTGTTTTTT
CDR3aa: CASSGLQGGTGELFF

abundance: few
v_gene: TRBV12-3/TRBV12-4
j_gene: TRBJ2-7
d_gene: TRBD1
CDR3nt: TGTGCCAGCAGTCCCGGGACAGGGGTCGAGCAGTACTTC
CDR3aa: CASSPGTGVEQYF

abundance: -
v_gene: TRBV5-1
j_gene: TRBJ1-1
d_gene: -
CDR3nt: TGCGCCAGCAGCTTGGGGACTGACACTGAAGCTTTCTTT
CDR3aa: CASSLGTDTEAFF

abundance: many
v_gene: TRBV12-3/TRBV12-4
j_gene: TRBJ1-2
d_gene: TRBD1
CDR3nt: TGTGCCAGCAGTACCGATCCGGTGGGACAGGGGACCTATGGCTACACCTTC
CDR3aa: CASSTDPVGQGTYGYTF

abundance: few
v_gene: TRBV29-1
j_gene: TRBJ2-1
d_gene: TRBD1
CDR3nt: TGCAGCGTTGAATGGGGGACAGGGTTTGGTAATGAGCAGTTCTTC
CDR3aa: CSVEWGTGFGNEQFF

abundance: few
v_gene: TRBV2
j_gene: TRBJ1-2
d_gene: -
CDR3nt: TGTGCCAGCATTAGGGGGTCGGATGGCTACACCTTC
CDR3aa: CASIRGSDGYTF

abundance: -
v_gene: TRBV6-2/TRBV6-3
j_gene: TRBJ2-1
d_gene: -
CDR3nt: TGTGCCAGAGGTCAGGGTTCCTACAATGAGCAGTTCTTC
CDR3aa: CARGQGSYNEQFF

abundance: few
v_gene: TRBV7-9
j_gene: TRBJ1-1
d_gene: TRBD1
CDR3nt: TGTGCCAGCAGCGGATGGACAGGACAGAACACTGAAGCTTTCTTT
CDR3aa: CASSGWTGQNTEAFF

abundance: -
v_gene: TRBV6-5
j_gene: TRBJ2-1
d_gene: TRBD1
CDR3nt: TGTGCCAGCAGTCGGACAGGGGTCTACAATGAGCAGTTCTTC
CDR3aa: CASSRTGVYNEQFF

abundance: -
v_gene: TRBV20-1
j_gene: TRBJ1-5
d_gene: -
CDR3nt: TGCAGTGCTAGTGGCGGGCCTAGCAATCAGCCCCAGCATTTT
CDR3aa: CSASGGPSNQPQHF

abundance: -
v_gene: TRBV30
j_gene: TRBJ2-2
d_gene: -
CDR3nt: TGTGCCTGGAGTATCCCCGGGGAGCTGTTTTTT
CDR3aa: CAWSIPGELFF

abundance: few
v_gene: TRBV6-2/TRBV6-3
j_gene: TRBJ2-6
d_gene: -
CDR3nt: TGTGCCAGCAGCCGCGACAGGCCTGCTGGGGCCAACGTCCTGACTTTC
CDR3aa: CASSRDRPAGANVLTF

abundance: few
v_gene: TRBV6-1
j_gene: TRBJ2-3
d_gene: TRBD2
CDR3nt: TGTGCCAGCAGTGGGGGACTAGCGGGGCCTGCAGATACGCAGTATTTT
CDR3aa: CASSGGLAGPADTQYF

abundance: -
v_gene: TRBV10-1
j_gene: TRBJ2-2
d_gene: TRBD2
CDR3nt: TGCGCCAGCAGGCCCGGGGGGGTGAACACCGGGGAGCTGTTTTTT
CDR3aa: CASRPGGVNTGELFF

abundance: -
v_gene: TRBV7-2
j_gene: TRBJ1-5
d_gene: -
CDR3nt: TGTGCCAGCAGCTCCTGGGCCACGGGCGATCAGCCCCAGCATTTT
CDR3aa: CASSSWATGDQPQHF

abundance: few
v_gene: TRBV6-2/TRBV6-3
j_gene: TRBJ2-1
d_gene: TRBD2
CDR3nt: TGTGCCACCACATCCGAAGCGGGGGGGTTCTACAATGAGCAGTTCTTC
CDR3aa: CATTSEAGGFYNEQFF

abundance: -
v_gene: TRBV4-1
j_gene: TRBJ1-2
d_gene: -
CDR3nt: TGCGCCAGCAGCCAAGAAGAGGACGGCTACACCTTC
CDR3aa: CASSQEEDGYTF

abundance: -
v_gene: TRBV12-3/TRBV12-4
j_gene: TRBJ2-1
d_gene: -
CDR3nt: TGTGCCAGCAGTAGCCCTTGGACGCCCCACAATGAGCAGTTCTTC
CDR3aa: CASSSPWTPHNEQFF

abundance: few
v_gene: TRBV4-1
j_gene: TRBJ1-4
d_gene: -
CDR3nt: TGCGCCAGCAGCCAAGTAGACAGCCGTCACCGGTGGCTGTTTTTT
CDR3aa: CASSQVDSRHRWLFF

abundance: -
v_gene: TRBV10-3
j_gene: TRBJ2-5
d_gene: -
CDR3nt: TGTGCCATCAGTGAACCTGACCAAGAGACCCAGTACTTC
CDR3aa: CAISEPDQETQYF

abundance: -
v_gene: TRBV29-1
j_gene: TRBJ2-7
d_gene: TRBD2
CDR3nt: TGCAGCGTCCTGGGACTAGCGGGAGTCTACGAGCAGTACTTC
CDR3aa: CSVLGLAGVYEQYF

abundance: -
v_gene: TRBV12-3/TRBV12-4
j_gene: TRBJ1-5
d_gene: -
CDR3nt: TGTGCCAGCAGTTTATCCGGGCTATTCGGTACGTGGCAGCCCCAGCATTTT
CDR3aa: CASSLSGLFGTWQPQHF

abundance: -
v_gene: TRBV7-7
j_gene: TRBJ2-5
d_gene: TRBD2
CDR3nt: TGTGCCAGCAGCAAAACTAGCGGGGGACAAGAGACCCAGTACTTC
CDR3aa: CASSKTSGGQETQYF

abundance: -
v_gene: TRBV12-3/TRBV12-4
j_gene: TRBJ2-1
d_gene: -
CDR3nt: TGTGCCAGCAGTTTAGACCTCGGGCATGAGCAGTTCTTC
CDR3aa: CASSLDLGHEQFF

abundance: -
v_gene: TRBV19
j_gene: TRBJ2-3
d_gene: -
CDR3nt: TGTGCCAGTAGTATCTGGCAGGAAAGCACAGATACGCAGTATTTT
CDR3aa: CASSIWQESTDTQYF

abundance: -
v_gene: TRBV7-6
j_gene: TRBJ2-5
d_gene: TRBD2
CDR3nt: TGTGCCAGCAGCCCCGCTCGGGGGAGGGGAGAGACCCAGTACTTC
CDR3aa: CASSPARGRGETQYF

abundance: few
v_gene: TRBV6-2/TRBV6-3
j_gene: TRBJ1-1
d_gene: TRBD1
CDR3nt: TGTGCCAGCAGATGGGACAGGGGAGGCACTGAAGCTTTCTTT
CDR3aa: CASRWDRGGTEAFF

abundance: few
v_gene: TRBV5-6
j_gene: TRBJ1-1
d_gene: -
CDR3nt: TGTGCCAGCAGCGCCGCAATGAACACTGAAGCTTTCTTT
CDR3aa: CASSAAMNTEAFF

abundance: few
v_gene: TRBV3-1
j_gene: TRBJ2-5
d_gene: -
CDR3nt: TGTGCCAGCAGCCGTTCGGGAATCTGGGAGACCCAGTACTTC
CDR3aa: CASSRSGIWETQYF

abundance: -
v_gene: TRBV27
j_gene: TRBJ1-2
d_gene: TRBD1
CDR3nt: TGTGCCAGCAGTTGGGGGACAGGGGTAAACTATGGCTACACCTTC
CDR3aa: CASSWGTGVNYGYTF

abundance: few
v_gene: TRBV12-3/TRBV12-4
j_gene: TRBJ2-7
d_gene: TRBD1
CDR3nt: TGTGCCAGCAGTCCTTCCCGGGACAGGGGGTACGAGCAGTACTTC
CDR3aa: CASSPSRDRGYEQYF

abundance: -
v_gene: TRBV29-1
j_gene: TRBJ2-5
d_gene: TRBD2
CDR3nt: TGCAGCGTTGAGGGTAGCGGGGGGGCCCAAGAGACCCAGTACTTC
CDR3aa: CSVEGSGGAQETQYF

abundance: -
v_gene: TRBV5-1
j_gene: TRBJ2-1
d_gene: TRBD1
CDR3nt: TGCGCCAGCAGCTTGGGACAGGGCGACAATGAGCAGTTCTTC
CDR3aa: CASSLGQGDNEQFF